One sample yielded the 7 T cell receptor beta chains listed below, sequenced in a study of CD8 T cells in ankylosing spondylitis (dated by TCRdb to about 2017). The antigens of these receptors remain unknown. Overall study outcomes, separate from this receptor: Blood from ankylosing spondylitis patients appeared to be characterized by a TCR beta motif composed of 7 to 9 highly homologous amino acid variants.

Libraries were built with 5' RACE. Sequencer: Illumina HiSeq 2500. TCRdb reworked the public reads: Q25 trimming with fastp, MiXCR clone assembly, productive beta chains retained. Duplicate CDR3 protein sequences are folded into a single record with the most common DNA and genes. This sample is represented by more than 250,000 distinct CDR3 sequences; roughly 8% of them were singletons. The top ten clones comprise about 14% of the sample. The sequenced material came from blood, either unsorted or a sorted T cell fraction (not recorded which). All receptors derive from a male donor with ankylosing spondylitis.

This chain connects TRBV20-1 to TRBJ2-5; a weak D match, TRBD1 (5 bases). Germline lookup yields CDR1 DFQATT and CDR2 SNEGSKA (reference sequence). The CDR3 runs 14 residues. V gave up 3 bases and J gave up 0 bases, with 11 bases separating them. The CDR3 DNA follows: TGCAGTGCTAGGGGGCCCAAATACCAAGAGACCCAGTACTTC. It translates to CSARGPKYQETQYF.

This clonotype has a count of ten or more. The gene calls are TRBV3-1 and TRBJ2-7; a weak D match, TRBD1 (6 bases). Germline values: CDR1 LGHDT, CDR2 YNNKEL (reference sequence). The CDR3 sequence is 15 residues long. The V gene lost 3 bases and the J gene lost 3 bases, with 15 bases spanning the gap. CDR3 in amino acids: CASSQATGTFYEQYF. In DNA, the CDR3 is TGTGCCAGCAGCCAGGCTACAGGGACCTTCTACGAGCAGTACTTC.

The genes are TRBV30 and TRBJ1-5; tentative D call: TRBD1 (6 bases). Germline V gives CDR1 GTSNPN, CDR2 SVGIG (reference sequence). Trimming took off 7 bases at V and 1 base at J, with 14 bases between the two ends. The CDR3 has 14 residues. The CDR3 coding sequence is TGTGCCTCCTCACAGGGATTGAGCAATCAGCCCCAGCATTTT. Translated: CASSQGLSNQPQHF.

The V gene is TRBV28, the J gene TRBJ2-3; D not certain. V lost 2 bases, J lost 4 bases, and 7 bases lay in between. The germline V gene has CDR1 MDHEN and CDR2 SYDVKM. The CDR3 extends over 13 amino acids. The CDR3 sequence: CASSLSQSDTQYF. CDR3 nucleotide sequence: TGTGCCAGCAGTTTAAGTCAGTCAGATACGCAGTATTTT.

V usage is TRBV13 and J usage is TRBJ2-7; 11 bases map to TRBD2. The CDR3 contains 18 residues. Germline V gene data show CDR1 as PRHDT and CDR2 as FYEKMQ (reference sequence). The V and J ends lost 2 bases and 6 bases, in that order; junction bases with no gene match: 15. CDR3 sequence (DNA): TGTGCCAGCAGCTTATCTCGTTCCCTAGCGGGAGGAATCTCCGAGCAGTACTTC. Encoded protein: CASSLSRSLAGGISEQYF. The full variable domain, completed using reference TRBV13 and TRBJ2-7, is AAGVIQSPRHLIKEKRETATLKCYPIPRHDTVYWYQQGPGQDPQFLISFYEKMQSDKGSIPDRFSAQQFSDYHSELNMSSLELGDSALYFCASSLSRSLAGGISEQYFGPGTRLTVT.

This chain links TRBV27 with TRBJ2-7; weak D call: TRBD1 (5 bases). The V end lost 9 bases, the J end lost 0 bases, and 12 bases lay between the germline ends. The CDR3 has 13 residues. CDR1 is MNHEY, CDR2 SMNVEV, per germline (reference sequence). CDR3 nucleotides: TGTGCCAGTAAGGGGCCTCCCTCCTACGAGCAGTACTTC. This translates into CASKGPPSYEQYF.

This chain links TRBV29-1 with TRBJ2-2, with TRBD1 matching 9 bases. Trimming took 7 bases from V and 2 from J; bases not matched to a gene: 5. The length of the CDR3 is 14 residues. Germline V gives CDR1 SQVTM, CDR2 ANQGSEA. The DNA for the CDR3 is TGCAGCGCTGGGGGACAGGGAAACACCGGGGAGCTGTTTTTT. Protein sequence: CSAGGQGNTGELFF.